This T cell receptor beta chain emerged from a study of human T cells and chemical hapten exposure. Time point meaning: pre-sensitization, week 0. As to treatment: therapeutic diphenylcyclopropenone sensitization with weekly scalp DPC. TCRdb analysed the RACE reads with MiXCR anew, one entry per CDR3 protein. The table records a few hundred thousand distinct CDR3 sequences, 7.5% to 10% of them present only once. In this sample, this clonotype turned up a few times. Its matching antigen is unknown. Germline CDR1 reads SGHKS; CDR2 reads YYEKEE (reference sequence). The CDR3 totals 15 residues. V lost 1 base, J lost 0 bases, and 8 bases lay in between. General observations from the study: Donors' alopecia may make their immune response differ from healthy people's.

This sequence was found in a woman in her 40s with alopecia areata. Some clones in this sample may be carry-over from other donors' samples. The chain has TRBV5-5 and TRBJ1-5, with unresolved D. The material was whole blood, obtained in connection with sensitization to the hapten diphenylcyclopropenone (DPC). Here the CDR3 reads CASSLNPYSNQPQHF. The CDR3 region has the DNA TGTGCCAGCAGCTTGAATCCCTATAGCAATCAGCCCCAGCATTTT.